The 23 T cell receptor beta chains below all came from one sample that was sequenced in a study of technical replicates of blood from a few donors. Using immunoSEQ multiplex PCR, the repertoire was profiled, and TCRdb retains in-frame clones only, with some absent. This sample yields roughly 72,000 clones, of which around 96% are seen a single time; about 0.3% belongs to the top ten. What was sequenced was T cells isolated from PBMCs. All receptors come from a human donor in good health.

The chain carries TRBV7-9 and TRBJ2-1; 13 bases match TRBD2. The CDR3 has 19 amino acids. Germline V lookup: CDR1 SEHNR, CDR2 FQNEAQ (reference sequence). V shed 5 bases, J shed 6 bases, and the junction held 16 bases outside the gene matches. CDR3 coding DNA: TGTGCCAGCAGCCTCAAGGGACTAGCGGGACCTTTCGCCGGCAATGAGCAGTTCTTC. Its protein product is CASSLKGLAGPFAGNEQFF.

There are a few counts of this clone. This sequence joins TRBV5-1 and TRBJ1-2; D perhaps matches TRBD1 (5 bases). V dropped 3 bases and J dropped 10 bases, with 19 bases sitting between them. CDR1 SGHRS and CDR2 YFSETQ come from the germline V gene. This CDR3 spans 14 amino acids. The CDR3 spells CASSSYNRPHIYTF. CDR3 sequence (DNA): TGCGCCAGCAGCTCCTACAACAGGCCGCACATCTACACCTTC.

This chain uses TRBV5-1 with TRBJ2-5; 8 bases are a match to TRBD2. The CDR3 has 14 amino acids. Germline CDR1 reads SGHRS; CDR2 reads YFSETQ. After removal of 5 bases from V and 4 bases from J, the junction contained 7 bases not matched to a gene. CDR3 DNA sequence: TGCGCCAGCAGAGGTAGCGGGGCCCGAGAGACCCAGTACTTC. The encoded protein is CASRGSGARETQYF.

This chain connects TRBV6-5 to TRBJ1-2, with 9 bases aligning to TRBD1. From germline, CDR1 is MNHEY and CDR2 SVGAGI. The ends lost 4 bases at V and 4 bases at J; junction bases unmatched: 7. The CDR3 runs to 15 residues. The CDR3 reads CASSLTGGEVYGYTF. The CDR3 DNA is TGTGCCAGCAGTTTAACAGGGGGCGAAGTCTATGGCTACACCTTC.

The V call is TRBV14, the J call TRBJ1-2, with TRBD1 matching 7 bases. The V gene's germline CDR1 is SGHDN and CDR2 FVKESK. The CDR3 is 14 residues long. V lost 4 bases, J lost 8 bases, and 10 bases stayed unmatched. The CDR3 bases are TGTGCCAGCAGCCCGAGCCGACAGGGCCTGGGCTACACCTTC. Amino acid sequence: CASSPSRQGLGYTF.

V gene TRBV19 combines with J gene TRBJ2-7, with 7 bases matching TRBD1. V dropped 6 bases and J dropped 3; count of bases not matched to a gene: 14. This CDR3 spans 16 amino acids. In germline, CDR1 is LNHDA, CDR2 SQIVND (reference sequence). The CDR3 nucleotides read TGTGCCAGTAGCATTGAATATAACAGGGGCGTCTACGAGCAGTACTTC. It is translated as CASSIEYNRGVYEQYF.

The chain employs TRBV15 and TRBJ1-2; D not resolved. V dropped 0 bases and J dropped 6 bases, with 17 bases sitting between them. The CDR3 is made up of 16 amino acids. From germline, CDR1 is LNHNV and CDR2 YYDKDF (reference sequence). The CDR3 DNA reads TGTGCCACCAGCAGAGATCTTGGACGGGATAAGAATGGCTACACCTTC. This encodes CATSRDLGRDKNGYTF.

The chain has TRBV5-1 and TRBJ2-1, with 8 bases aligning to TRBD2. V gave up 2 bases and J gave up 0 bases; unmatched junction bases: 7. The CDR3 runs 17 residues. The germline gives CDR1 SGHRS, CDR2 YFSETQ. The CDR3 bases are TGCGCCAGCAGCTTTGAGGGACTAGGGGACTCCTACAATGAGCAGTTCTTC. The encoded protein is CASSFEGLGDSYNEQFF. The complete variable domain, with remaining parts taken from reference TRBV5-1 and TRBJ2-1, reads KAGVTQTPRYLIKTRGQQVTLSCSPISGHRSVSWYQQTPGQGLQFLFEYFSETQRNKGNFPGRFSGRQFSNSRSEMNVSTLELGDSALYLCASSFEGLGDSYNEQFFGPGTRLTVL.

This sequence joins TRBV10-3 and TRBJ2-7; possibly TRBD2 for D (6 bases). Per the germline V gene, CDR1 is ENHRY and CDR2 is SYGVKD. Trimming removed 6 bases from V and 0 bases from J, with 6 bases in between. CDR3 length: 12 amino acids. The CDR3 here is CAISGGSYEQYF. The CDR3 nucleotides read TGTGCCATCAGCGGGGGCTCCTACGAGCAGTACTTC.

The J gene is TRBJ2-1, the V gene TRBV5-4; 9 bases match TRBD2. This CDR3 comprises 15 residues. V was clipped by 4 bases and J by 4 bases; unmatched bases: 6. Germline CDR1 reads SGHNT; CDR2 reads YYREEE (reference sequence). CDR3 DNA sequence: TGTGCCAGCAGCCCAGTAGCGGGAGATTACAATGAGCAGTTCTTC. This translates into CASSPVAGDYNEQFF.

This sequence joins TRBV6-5 and TRBJ1-4; TRBD1 agrees at 7 bases. Germline CDR1 is MNHEY and CDR2 is SVGAGI. V shed 5 bases, J shed 5 bases, and the junction held 5 bases outside the gene matches. The CDR3 has 14 amino acids. The CDR3 is CASSRTGRNEKLFF. In DNA, the CDR3 is TGTGCCAGCAGTCGGACAGGAAGAAATGAAAAACTGTTTTTT.

The chain links TRBV18 to TRBJ1-5; TRBD1 is a possible D gene (5 bases). The CDR3 is 15 amino acids. V gave up 1 base and J gave up 0 bases, with 7 bases separating them. Germline CDR1 KGHSH, CDR2 LQKENI. The CDR3 DNA follows: TGTGCCAGCTCACCACAGGGGCATAGCAATCAGCCCCAGCATTTT. This translates into CASSPQGHSNQPQHF.

The V gene is TRBV5-1, the J gene TRBJ2-2; no firm D call. The V gene lost 1 base and the J gene lost 1 base, with 8 bases spanning the gap. From germline, CDR1 is SGHRS and CDR2 YFSETQ. The CDR3 is 15 amino acids. CDR3 nucleotides: TGCGCCAGCAGCTTGCGGGTAAAGAACACCGGGGAGCTGTTTTTT. Translating gives CASSLRVKNTGELFF.

The V call is TRBV7-2, the J call TRBJ1-5; possibly TRBD1 for D (5 bases). The CDR3 is 16 residues long. Germline CDR1 SGHTA, CDR2 FQGNSA. The V gene lost 7 bases and the J gene lost 4 bases, with 20 bases spanning the gap. CDR3 sequence reads: CASIPQGLLTNQPQHF. The CDR3 DNA follows: TGTGCCAGCATCCCCCAGGGACTGCTCACTAATCAGCCCCAGCATTTT.

The chain links TRBV4-1 to TRBJ2-2; 9 bases align to TRBD2. The V gene end was trimmed by 5 bases and the J gene end by 8 bases; junction bases not matched to a gene: 12. The CDR3 is made up of 16 amino acids. Germline loops: CDR1 MGHRA, CDR2 YSYEKL. The CDR3 protein is CASSSTSGKTGGELFF. Here the CDR3 DNA reads TGCGCCAGCAGCTCGACTAGCGGAAAAACGGGGGGGGAGCTGTTTTTT.

V usage is TRBV28 and J usage is TRBJ1-5; D gene uncertain. The CDR3 is made up of 14 amino acids. Germline V lookup: CDR1 MDHEN, CDR2 SYDVKM. V lost 3 bases to trimming and J lost 3 bases, with 9 bases between them. The CDR3 protein is CASSFPDYNQPQHF. The CDR3 coding sequence is TGTGCCAGCAGTTTTCCCGACTACAATCAGCCCCAGCATTTT.

This clone was observed a single time. The DNA of the CDR3 is TGTGCCAGCAGCGCTATGGGACTAGCCCACGAGCAGTACTTC. This gives the protein CASSAMGLAHEQYF. The chain employs TRBV9 and TRBJ2-7; 9 positions match TRBD2. The CDR3 is made up of 14 amino acids. J lost 5 bases, V lost 3 bases, and 6 bases had no gene match. Looked up from germline, CDR1 is SGDLS and CDR2 is YYNGEE. Variable domain in full (rest from reference TRBV9 and TRBJ2-7): DSGVTQTPKHLITATGQRVTLRCSPRSGDLSVYWYQQSLDQGLQFLIQYYNGEERAKGNILERFSAQQFPDLHSELNLSSLELGDSALYFCASSAMGLAHEQYFGPGTRLTVT.

This rearrangement joins TRBV10-3 to TRBJ1-5, with D perhaps matching TRBD1 (5 bases). This CDR3 has 15 residues. Per the germline V gene, CDR1 is ENHRY and CDR2 is SYGVKD. The V and J ends lost 4 bases and 0 bases respectively, with 10 bases between them. The CDR3 coding sequence is TGTGCCATCAGTGGGGGCCAATATAGCAATCAGCCCCAGCATTTT. Its translation: CAISGGQYSNQPQHF.

J is TRBJ2-1 and V is TRBV7-3; D gene ambiguous. V was clipped by 0 bases and J by 8 bases, with 8 bases between them. The CDR3 has 13 residues. Germline values: CDR1 SGHTA, CDR2 FQGTGA. CDR3 sequence (DNA): TGTGCCAGCAGCTTAACACTAAACTATGAGCAGTTCTTC. This encodes CASSLTLNYEQFF.

This chain uses TRBV10-3 with TRBJ2-7; D is possibly TRBD1 (6 bases). Between the trimmed V and J ends, which lost 3 bases and 5 bases, there was a span of 11 bases. The length of the CDR3 is 13 residues. Germline V gene lookup returns CDR1 ENHRY and CDR2 SYGVKD. As DNA, the CDR3 is TGTGCCATCAGTGAAAGGGGGAGCAACGAGCAGTACTTC. It codes for CAISERGSNEQYF.

DNA of the CDR3: TGCGCCAGCAGCCAAGAGTCAGGGGGCGAGCAGTACTTC. This translates into CASSQESGGEQYF. This chain links TRBV4-1 with TRBJ2-7; TRBD1 aligns across 7 bases. Germline trimming cut 0 bases from V and 6 bases from J; bases unmatched to any gene: 2. Germline CDR1 and CDR2: MGHRA and YSYEKL. The CDR3 consists of 13 residues.

The rearrangement joins TRBV6-6 to TRBJ1-3, with 8 nucleotides matching TRBD1. The germline V gene encodes CDR1 MNHNY and CDR2 SVGAGI (reference sequence). Trimming removed 1 base from V and 7 bases from J; junction bases left unmatched: 6. This CDR3 spans 15 amino acids. The CDR3 DNA reads as TGTGCCAGCAGTTACTTACAGGGGGTGCGGAACACCATATATTTT. Its translation: CASSYLQGVRNTIYF.

V and J are TRBV9 and TRBJ2-2; TRBD2 is a possible D gene (5 bases). With 0 bases removed from V and 1 base from J, the gap between germline ends came to 7 bases. Germline V gene lookup returns CDR1 SGDLS and CDR2 YYNGEE. The CDR3 is 15 amino acids. The CDR3 region has the DNA TGTGCCAGCAGCGTAGGAGGGCTGAACACCGGGGAGCTGTTTTTT. Its protein product is CASSVGGLNTGELFF.